Presented here are 30 T cell receptor beta chains from one specimen sequenced in a study of human T cells and chemical hapten exposure. TCRdb independently ran MiXCR on the RACE reads; one entry per CDR3 protein. The repertoire holds a few hundred thousand distinct CDR3 sequences, with around 5% as singletons. Time point given: patch test 1, 2 weeks after DPC sensitization. The treatment is: therapeutic diphenylcyclopropenone sensitization with weekly scalp DPC. Here the sequenced sample was whole blood, taken in connection with sensitization to the hapten diphenylcyclopropenone (DPC). These TCRs come from a woman between 50 and 59 years old with alopecia areata. Some clones in this sample may be carry-over from other donors' samples.

This clonotype was seen many times. CDR3 in amino acids: CASSFVGDTEAFF. For the CDR3, the DNA is TGTGCCAGCAGTTTTGTTGGGGACACTGAAGCTTTCTTT. This chain links TRBV12-3 or TRBV12-4 with TRBJ1-1; D gene uncertain. Trimming removed 3 bases at V and 3 bases at J, with 8 bases between. This CDR3 has 13 amino acids.

This clonotype was seen at least ten times. The gene calls are TRBV14 and TRBJ2-2; D is ambiguous. The CDR3 loop spans 15 amino acids. The V end was cut by 4 bases, the J end by 6 bases, with 15 bases between. Germline V gene sequence: CDR1 SGHDN, CDR2 FVKESK. CDR3 DNA: TGTGCCAGCAGCCGGTTTTTAACAAAGCCCGGGGAGCTGTTTTTT. Translating it yields CASSRFLTKPGELFF. Combining the CDR3 with reference TRBV14 and TRBJ2-2 gives the whole variable domain EAGVTQFPSHSVIEKGQTVTLRCDPISGHDNLYWYRRVMGKEIKFLLHFVKESKQDESGMPNNRFLAERTGGTYSTLKVQPAELEDSGVYFCASSRFLTKPGELFFGEGSRLTVL.

The gene calls are TRBV6-6 and TRBJ1-2; D is unclear. Between the trimmed V and J ends, which lost 10 bases and 8 bases, there was a span of 17 bases. The CDR3 runs to 12 residues. Per the germline V gene, CDR1 is MNHNY and CDR2 is SVGAGI (reference sequence). The CDR3 loop reads CATLRPPGGYTF. CDR3 sequence (DNA): TGTGCCACCCTCCGGCCTCCAGGAGGCTACACCTTC.

This clonotype was seen more than once but under ten times. The rearrangement links TRBV28 to TRBJ1-2; D is ambiguous. This CDR3 has 13 residues. Trimming stripped 6 bases from V and 5 bases from J, with 13 bases between. The germline V gene has CDR1 MDHEN and CDR2 SYDVKM. The CDR3 spells CASRPTKIYGYTF. Here the CDR3 DNA reads TGTGCCAGCAGACCGACTAAAATATATGGCTACACCTTC.

This clonotype was recorded a few times. V gene TRBV2 combines with J gene TRBJ2-1; TRBD1 matches 11 bases. Germline-derived CDR1 and CDR2 are SNHLY and FYNNEI. Germline trimming cut 6 bases from V and 14 bases from J; bases unmatched to any gene: 18. The CDR3 contains 16 residues. Written as DNA, the CDR3 is TGTGCCAGCAGGGGCCCCGGACAGGGGGCGCGAGGGGGGGAGTTCTTC. Translated, it gives CASRGPGQGARGGEFF.

This clonotype was recorded at least ten times. This chain joins TRBV7-2 and TRBJ1-2; maybe TRBD1 (5 bases). CDR1 SGHTA and CDR2 FQGNSA come from the germline V gene. The CDR3 is made up of 17 amino acids. Trimming removed 1 base from V and 4 bases from J, with 19 bases in between. The DNA for the CDR3 is TGTGCCAGCAGCTTAGGTCTCCGGCAGGGCGAGACCTATGGCTACACCTTC. As protein: CASSLGLRQGETYGYTF.

This clonotype turned up a few times. The chain carries TRBV10-2 and TRBJ2-1, with unresolved D. V dropped 3 bases and J dropped 8 bases, with 8 bases sitting between them. This CDR3 contains 12 residues. The germline V gene has CDR1 WSHSY and CDR2 SAAADI. The chain's CDR3 is CASSDSWDEQFF. The CDR3 DNA sequence: TGCGCCAGCAGTGATAGCTGGGATGAGCAGTTCTTC.

This sequence joins TRBV4-3 and TRBJ2-4; no reliable D call. The V end lost 0 bases, the J end lost 4 bases, and 4 bases lay between the germline ends. Germline-derived CDR1 and CDR2 are LGHNA and YSLEER. The CDR3 covers 13 residues. The CDR3 region is CASSQEEKNIQYF. The DNA of the CDR3 is TGCGCCAGCAGCCAAGAGGAGAAAAACATTCAGTACTTC.

This clonotype was seen only a few times. The chain links TRBV5-1 to TRBJ1-3, with TRBD1 matching over 9 bases. V lost 4 bases to trimming and J lost 2 bases; unmatched junction nucleotides: 4. This CDR3 is built from 15 residues. In germline, CDR1 is SGHRS, CDR2 YFSETQ. CDR3 sequence (DNA): TGCGCCAGCAGCCCGAGGACAGGGGCTGGAAACACCATATATTTT. Its protein is CASSPRTGAGNTIYF.

To note about this clonotype: This clone may be a read error of a much larger clone one base away. The genes are TRBV25-1 and TRBJ1-1, with D possibly matching TRBD1 (6 bases). Germline lookup yields CDR1 MGHDK and CDR2 SYGVNS. The CDR3 covers 14 residues. Here the CDR3 DNA reads TGTGTCAGCAGTCCACAGGGAAGGGGCACTGAAGCTTTCTTT. This gives the protein CVSSPQGRGTEAFF.

Ten or more counts support this clonotype. This chain links TRBV7-9 with TRBJ1-1; D call uncertain. The V gene lost 3 bases and the J gene lost 14 bases, with 13 bases spanning the gap. CDR1 is SEHNR and CDR2 is FQNEAQ in the germline V gene (reference sequence). The CDR3 has 11 amino acids. The CDR3 spells CASSLAGPFFF. CDR3 nucleotides: TGTGCCAGCAGCTTGGCCGGCCCTTTCTTCTTT.

This clonotype was detected ten times or more. CDR3 residues: CASSPEAFNYGYTF. The CDR3 region has the DNA TGTGCCAGCAGTCCCGAAGCTTTTAACTATGGCTACACCTTC. This chain joins TRBV6-5 and TRBJ1-2; D is undetermined. Trimming shortened V by 5 bases and J by 1 base, and 11 bases separated the two germline ends. This CDR3 has 14 amino acids. Germline CDR1 and CDR2: MNHEY and SVGAGI.

At least ten counts were recorded for this clonotype. The gene calls are TRBV29-1 and TRBJ2-7; 13 nucleotides agree with TRBD2. After removal of 5 bases from V and 6 bases from J, the junction contained 1 base not matched to a gene. CDR3 length: 12 amino acids. Germline CDR1 is SQVTM and CDR2 is ANQGSEA. CDR3 sequence reads: CSVRLAGGEQYF. CDR3 coding DNA: TGCAGCGTTCGACTAGCGGGGGGCGAGCAGTACTTC.

This clonotype has ten or more counts. The V gene is TRBV13, the J gene TRBJ2-6, with TRBD1 matching 8 bases. V shed 5 bases, J shed 2 bases, and the junction held 2 bases outside the gene matches. Per the germline V gene, CDR1 is PRHDT and CDR2 is FYEKMQ (reference sequence). The CDR3 has 15 amino acids. This chain's CDR3 is CASSPGGAGANVLTF. CDR3 sequence (DNA): TGTGCCAGCAGCCCAGGGGGCGCTGGGGCCAACGTCCTGACTTTC.

This clonotype was seen at least ten times. The chain combines TRBV20-1 with TRBJ2-7; D might be TRBD1 (5 bases). The V gene lost 0 bases and the J gene lost 5 bases, with 23 bases spanning the gap. There are 17 residues in the CDR3. CDR1 is DFQATT, CDR2 SNEGSKA, per germline (reference sequence). CDR3 DNA: TGCAGTGCTAGAGATTCGGCCCCGCAGTTGGGGCCCAACGAGCAGTACTTC. It is translated as CSARDSAPQLGPNEQYF.

This clonotype was found many times. V and J are TRBV6-2 or TRBV6-3 and TRBJ2-3, with unresolved D. V shed 5 bases and J shed 2 bases, with 5 bases lying between them. There are 12 residues in the CDR3. Germline-derived CDR1 and CDR2 are MNHEY and SVGEGT. CDR3 DNA sequence: TGTGCCAGCAGTACTTTCACAGATACGCAGTATTTT. Protein product: CASSTFTDTQYF.

This clonotype was counted at least ten times. V usage is TRBV12-3 or TRBV12-4 and J usage is TRBJ2-2; no clear D gene. The CDR3 extends over 14 amino acids. With 2 bases removed from V and 6 bases from J, the gap between germline ends came to 10 bases. The CDR3 coding sequence is TGTGCCAGCAGTTTAATGGGCGGCGCCGGGGAGCTGTTTTTT. Translated: CASSLMGGAGELFF.

This clonotype was seen repeatedly, ten times or more. The rearrangement uses TRBV29-1 and TRBJ2-7; a possible D gene is TRBD1 (6 bases). There are 12 residues in the CDR3. V gave up 6 bases and J gave up 6 bases, with 15 bases separating them. Germline V gives CDR1 SQVTM, CDR2 ANQGSEA. The CDR3 DNA sequence: TGCAGCGTCGACGCCCAGGGGAGCGAGCAGTACTTC. Its protein product is CSVDAQGSEQYF.

The gene calls are TRBV9 and TRBJ1-5; weak D call: TRBD1 (5 bases). V was clipped by 0 bases and J by 2 bases, with 21 bases between them. The CDR3 spans 19 residues. Looked up from germline, CDR1 is SGDLS and CDR2 is YYNGEE. The DNA of the CDR3 is TGTGCCAGCAGCGTAGACGGGGCAGGGAGTCTCTTCGGCAATCAGCCCCAGCATTTT. This encodes CASSVDGAGSLFGNQPQHF.

This sequence joins TRBV6-1 and TRBJ1-5; TRBD1 is a possible D gene (5 bases). V shed 3 bases and J shed 4 bases, with 7 bases lying between them. This CDR3 has 13 residues. CDR1 and CDR2 (germline): MNHNS, SASEGT. CDR3 region: CASSDAGNQPQHF. CDR3 DNA sequence: TGTGCCAGCAGTGACGCAGGGAATCAGCCCCAGCATTTT.

This clonotype appeared many times. The rearrangement links TRBV6-5 to TRBJ1-2; TRBD1 matches at 7 bases. V shed 5 bases and J 0 bases; nucleotides not matched to a gene: 6. This CDR3 spans 15 amino acids. Germline V gives CDR1 MNHEY, CDR2 SVGAGI. CDR3 sequence reads: CASSGGTEANYGYTF. The CDR3 bases are TGTGCCAGCAGTGGAGGGACAGAAGCTAACTATGGCTACACCTTC.

This clonotype was observed at least ten times. V and J are TRBV10-3 and TRBJ1-1; D might be TRBD1 (5 bases). Germline CDR1 reads ENHRY; CDR2 reads SYGVKD. There are 14 residues in the CDR3. The V and J ends lost 6 bases and 6 bases respectively, with 17 bases between them. The CDR3, as DNA: TGTGCCATCAGGAATGAACAGGCGCAAGCTGAAGCTTTCTTT. Translating gives CAIRNEQAQAEAFF.

This clonotype came up many times. The chain combines TRBV27 with TRBJ2-1, with 8 bases fitting TRBD2. V lost 6 bases and J lost 8; bases outside the gene matches: 12. The CDR3 loop spans 15 amino acids. Germline-derived CDR1 and CDR2 are MNHEY and SMNVEV (reference sequence). The CDR3 coding sequence is TGTGCCAGCAGATCTACCGGGGGGGCCCCGGATGAGCAGTTCTTC. Translated, it gives CASRSTGGAPDEQFF.

In its sample, this clonotype was seen a few times. V is TRBV7-9 and J is TRBJ2-7; 13 bases fit TRBD2. In germline, CDR1 is SEHNR, CDR2 FQNEAQ (reference sequence). The CDR3 has 15 amino acids. The V gene end was trimmed by 5 bases and the J gene end by 4 bases; junction bases not matched to a gene: 5. The CDR3 sequence is CASSAGTSGNYEQYF. DNA for the CDR3: TGTGCCAGCAGCGCTGGGACTAGCGGGAATTACGAGCAGTACTTC.

There are many counts of this clonotype. The chain combines TRBV20-1 with TRBJ1-5, with 7 bases that match TRBD1. J gave up 3 bases and V 5 bases, and 7 bases lay outside the gene matches. This CDR3 region has 14 residues. In germline, CDR1 is DFQATT, CDR2 SNEGSKA (reference sequence). The CDR3 DNA follows: TGCAGTGCTTCAACAGGGGACAACAATCAGCCCCAGCATTTT. Amino acids: CSASTGDNNQPQHF.

At least ten counts were recorded for this clonotype. J is TRBJ2-6 and V is TRBV6-5, with 8 bases matching TRBD2. The CDR3 loop spans 20 amino acids. Germline CDR1 MNHEY, CDR2 SVGAGI. The ends lost 0 bases at V and 0 bases at J; junction bases unmatched: 10. The CDR3 spells CASSYSRTGGTDSGANVLTF. The CDR3 nucleotides read TGTGCCAGCAGTTACTCGAGGACGGGGGGGACCGACTCTGGGGCCAACGTCCTGACTTTC.

This clonotype was seen many times. The chain couples TRBV11-2 to TRBJ1-2; tentative D call: TRBD1 (5 bases). Per the germline V gene, CDR1 is SGHAT and CDR2 is FQNNGV. V was cut by 0 bases and J by 2 bases, with 10 bases left in between. The CDR3 contains 15 residues. The CDR3 loop reads CASSLEVTANYGYTF. The CDR3, as DNA: TGTGCCAGCAGCTTAGAGGTGACAGCCAACTATGGCTACACCTTC.

In DNA form, the CDR3 reads TGTGCCAGCAGCCCTTGGACTAGCGGAGGGTACCAAGAGACCCAGTACTTC. Protein: CASSPWTSGGYQETQYF. This chain links TRBV14 with TRBJ2-5; TRBD2 matches 10 bases. The CDR3 totals 17 residues. Unmatched junction bases numbered 8, after V lost 4 bases and J lost 0 bases. Germline V CDR1 and CDR2: SGHDN, FVKESK.

This clonotype was counted only a few times. This chain connects TRBV29-1 to TRBJ2-1; 9 positions agree with TRBD2. Germline lookup yields CDR1 SQVTM and CDR2 ANQGSEA. CDR3 length equals 14 residues. V trimming: 3 bases; J trimming: 7 bases; junction bases outside the gene matches: 7. The CDR3 DNA reads TGCAGCGTTGAGGATAGCGGGGGAAGAAATGAGCAGTTCTTC. Protein: CSVEDSGGRNEQFF.

This clonotype was detected ten times or more. One end of the junction does not line up with germline, which may come from a read error. The chain recombines TRBV5-1 with TRBJ2-3; either TRBD1 or TRBD2 may fit D (6 bases each). The CDR3 has 15 residues. The germline V gene has CDR1 SGHRS and CDR2 YFSETQ. The CDR3 nucleotides read TGTGCCAGCAGCTTAGAGGGGGGTAGCACAGATACGCAGTATTTT. Residues: CASSLEGGSTDTQYF.